Described below is a single T cell receptor beta chain sequence and its context. Its antigen is not known. Naive CD8+ T cells displayed a CD45RO-CCR7+CD27+CD95- phenotype. The CDR3 spans 12 residues. The data were taken from a study of CXCR3-negative and CXCR3-positive naive CD8 T cells. Overall study: Libraries each contributed about 1.5 +/- 0.3 million TRB reads, for around 130 million in total.

TRB cDNA libraries were made by UMI-labeled 5' RACE. TCRdb re-called the 5' RACE reads, yielding one record per CDR3 amino acid sequence without DNA. This table holds around 110,000 distinct CDR3 sequences. Points from the study as a whole: Memory cells differed in TRBV-TRBJ usage, but naive CXCR3-negative and CXCR3-positive cells had similar usage. For CXCR3-positive naive cells, TRB CDR3s were more hydrophobic than those of CXCR3-negative naive cells. Naive subsets displayed similar surface CD5, and TCR strength was inferred from TRB CDR3 properties.

The source is a human donor in good health. Some clones in this sample may be carry-over from other donors' samples. The chain has TRBV12-3 or TRBV12-4 and TRBJ1-2; TCRdb picks TRBD1, but there is no DNA to check that call. Sequencing used naive CXCR3+ CD8+ T cells from blood. The subset was: CD45RO-CCR7+CD27+CD95- naive CD8+ T cells expressing CXCR3 (TNR3+). CDR3 sequence: CASTNGGHGYTF.